Below, 24 T cell receptor beta chains from the same sample are listed, as sequenced in a study of molecular identifiers for immune sequencing clone quantification. TCRdb redid the calling of the PCR reads with MiXCR, one entry per CDR3 protein. This sample has roughly 50,000 distinct CDR3 sequences, with roughly a third found just once. Sequenced material: naive CD8+ T cells from blood, with Jurkat cell RNA spiked in. The subset here: FACS-sorted CD8+CD4-CCR7+CD45RA+ naive T cells. The receptors derive from a human donor in good health. Some libraries in this study had Jurkat cell RNA spiked in.

The chain employs TRBV7-9 and TRBJ2-1; D is undetermined. Trimming took off 5 bases at V and 5 bases at J, with 16 bases between the two ends. The CDR3 covers 15 residues. CDR1 and CDR2 from the germline V gene are SEHNR and FQNEAQ (reference sequence). CDR3 nucleotide sequence: TGTGCCAGCAGCGAACCGGGTTTTTCCCACAATGAGCAGTTCTTC. Translated, it gives CASSEPGFSHNEQFF.

The chain is built from TRBV20-1 and TRBJ1-1; unclear D gene. The germline V gene has CDR1 DFQATT and CDR2 SNEGSKA (reference sequence). V gave up 0 bases and J gave up 5 bases, with 4 bases separating them. The length of the CDR3 is 11 residues. The CDR3 is CSARDRTEAFF. CDR3 sequence (DNA): TGCAGTGCTAGAGACAGGACTGAAGCTTTCTTT.

The table lists this clonotype with many counts. The chain is built from TRBV11-2 and TRBJ2-3; D is ambiguous. This CDR3 has 14 residues. Deletions cut 5 bases from V and 2 bases from J, with 11 bases between. Germline CDR1 is SGHAT and CDR2 is FQNNGV. This CDR3 is CASSTGYFTDTQYF. The DNA for the CDR3 is TGTGCCAGCAGCACGGGCTACTTCACAGATACGCAGTATTTT.

The sample holds a few counts of this clonotype. The genes are TRBV6-1 and TRBJ2-7, with TRBD2 matching over 7 bases. V lost 6 bases, J lost 0 bases, and 11 bases stayed unmatched. In germline, CDR1 is MNHNS, CDR2 SASEGT. The CDR3 spans 16 residues. CDR3 sequence (DNA): TGTGCCAGCAGCGGGGACTTCCGGGACTACTCCTACGAGCAGTACTTC. Protein sequence: CASSGDFRDYSYEQYF.

This clonotype was recorded at least ten times. The rearrangement links TRBV6-6 to TRBJ2-6, with D hard to call. CDR1 is MNHNY, CDR2 SVGAGI, per germline (reference sequence). CDR3 size: 15 residues. V shed 8 bases and J shed 0 bases, with 11 bases lying between them. CDR3 DNA: TGTGCCAGCGGCATGTCAGGCTCTGGGGCCAACGTCCTGACTTTC. Its translation is CASGMSGSGANVLTF.

In this sample, this clonotype turned up once. The chain recombines TRBV6-2 or TRBV6-3 with TRBJ2-6; a possible D gene is TRBD2 (7 bases). V was clipped by 3 bases and J by 0 bases, with 21 bases between them. CDR1 is MNHEY, CDR2 SVGEGT, per germline. The CDR3 is made up of 20 amino acids. The CDR3 is CASSYGGARYRISGANVLTF. The CDR3 bases are TGTGCCAGCAGTTATGGGGGGGCTCGCTATCGGATCTCTGGGGCCAACGTCCTGACTTTC.

A remark on this clonotype: Possible read error: a much larger clone is one base away. As the CDR3 is not closed by the conserved phenylalanine or tryptophan, this likely results from a read error. The CDR3 protein is CASSRPLYNEQFI. The CDR3 DNA reads as TGTGCCAGCAGCCGCCCGTTGTACAATGAGCAGTTCATC. The chain carries TRBV11-2 and TRBJ2-1; no clear D gene. Trimming took 5 bases from V and 4 from J, leaving 9 bases between them. Germline V gene data show CDR1 as SGHAT and CDR2 as FQNNGV. The CDR3 extends over 13 amino acids.

This clonotype has at least ten counts. The chain is built from TRBV13 and TRBJ2-5; D might be TRBD1 or TRBD2, each matching 5 bases. This CDR3 is 16 amino acids long. Between the trimmed V and J ends, which lost 5 bases and 2 bases, there was a span of 18 bases. Per the germline V gene, CDR1 is PRHDT and CDR2 is FYEKMQ (reference sequence). CDR3 sequence reads: CASSPSGQGVQETQYF. The CDR3 coding sequence is TGTGCCAGCAGCCCCAGTGGGCAGGGAGTACAAGAGACCCAGTACTTC. Filled out from reference TRBV13 and TRBJ2-5, the complete variable domain reads AAGVIQSPRHLIKEKRETATLKCYPIPRHDTVYWYQQGPGQDPQFLISFYEKMQSDKGSIPDRFSAQQFSDYHSELNMSSLELGDSALYFCASSPSGQGVQETQYFGPGTRLLVL.

For this clonotype: A much larger clone differs by one base, so this may be a read error. The chain combines TRBV29-1 with TRBJ1-3; D remains ambiguous. Between the trimmed V and J ends, which lost 0 bases and 2 bases, there was a span of 11 bases. Germline CDR1 SQVTM, CDR2 ANQGSEA. CDR3 length equals 15 residues. The CDR3 region is CSVEDPTPAGNTIYF. Here the CDR3 DNA reads TGCAGCGTTGAAGATCCGACGCCCGCTGGAAACACCATATATTTT.

This clonotype was found a few times. This rearrangement joins TRBV27 to TRBJ2-2; TRBD1 aligns across 8 bases. V lost 6 bases and J lost 6; bases outside the gene matches: 3. Looked up from germline, CDR1 is MNHEY and CDR2 is SMNVEV (reference sequence). The CDR3 spans 13 residues. This CDR3 reads CASRLQGAGELFF. The CDR3 region has the DNA TGTGCCAGCAGACTACAGGGGGCCGGGGAGCTGTTTTTT.

This clonotype was detected many times. V gene TRBV20-1 combines with J gene TRBJ2-3, with D possibly called TRBD1 or TRBD2 (5 bases each). The ends were cut back, 6 bases at V and 4 bases at J, with 17 bases in the middle. The CDR3 runs 14 residues. The germline gives CDR1 DFQATT, CDR2 SNEGSKA (reference sequence). The CDR3 coding sequence is TGCAGTGCCATCCGGGGCCGCGCGGCAGATACGCAGTATTTT. This codes for CSAIRGRAADTQYF.

This clonotype was recorded a few times. The chain couples TRBV19 to TRBJ2-3; D remains ambiguous. Germline V gene data show CDR1 as LNHDA and CDR2 as SQIVND (reference sequence). With 4 bases removed from V and 6 bases from J, the gap between germline ends came to 17 bases. The CDR3 runs 15 residues. The DNA of the CDR3 is TGTGCCAGTAGTACGTCGCTGTCGTCGATGGATACGCAGTATTTT. Protein sequence: CASSTSLSSMDTQYF.

The chain combines TRBV11-2 with TRBJ2-1; 10 nucleotides line up with TRBD2. V shed 0 bases, J shed 8 bases, and the junction held 4 bases outside the gene matches. The germline CDR1 and CDR2 sequences are SGHAT and FQNNGV. The length of the CDR3 is 15 residues. In nucleotides, the CDR3 is TGTGCCAGCAGCTTAGATCCAGCGGGAGGGTATGAGCAGTTCTTC. This translates into CASSLDPAGGYEQFF.

With respect to this clonotype: A much larger clone lies one base from this, so it may be a read error. The rearrangement links TRBV5-6 to TRBJ2-3, with 8 bases identical to TRBD2. The CDR3 runs 18 residues. Germline lookup yields CDR1 SGHDT and CDR2 YYEEEE. The CDR3 sequence: CAGSGFGEPPGGSDTQYF. CDR3 in DNA: TGTGCCGGCAGCGGGTTTGGAGAACCGCCGGGGGGGTCCGATACGCAGTATTTT.

This clonotype was detected only a few times. In DNA form, the CDR3 reads TGTGCCAGCAGTAGGAGTTACAATGAGCAGTTCTTC. This codes for CASSRSYNEQFF. The rearrangement uses TRBV28 and TRBJ2-1; no clear D. The V gene lost 5 bases and the J gene lost 4 bases, with 6 bases spanning the gap. Germline V gene data show CDR1 as MDHEN and CDR2 as SYDVKM. The CDR3 extends over 12 amino acids.

With regard to this clonotype: Since a much larger clone is just one base distant, this may be a read error. The V and J genes are TRBV28 and TRBJ2-5, with 7 bases lining up with TRBD2. Germline trimming cut 6 bases from V and 5 bases from J; bases unmatched to any gene: 15. The germline CDR1 and CDR2 sequences are MDHEN and SYDVKM. This CDR3 has 16 residues. DNA of the CDR3: TGTGCCAGCAGCATCCCACAGCGCGGGAGTCGGGAGACCCAGTACTTC. Amino acids: CASSIPQRGSRETQYF.

The count of this clonotype is one. The chain carries TRBV6-5 and TRBJ2-7; the D is unclear. This CDR3 is built from 14 residues. Trimming stripped 5 bases from V and 3 bases from J, with 14 bases between. Germline lookup yields CDR1 MNHEY and CDR2 SVGAGI. The CDR3 nucleotides are TGTGCCAGCAGTCAGATAGCCGGATACTACGAGCAGTACTTC. This gives the protein CASSQIAGYYEQYF.

This clonotype was recorded many times. This sequence joins TRBV5-4 and TRBJ2-7; TRBD1 matches at 7 bases. This CDR3 comprises 16 residues. J was trimmed by 2 bases and V by 1 base; bases with no gene match: 9. The V gene's germline CDR1 is SGHNT and CDR2 YYREEE (reference sequence). CDR3 loop: CASSLIPRDSTYEQYF. The CDR3 nucleotides are TGTGCCAGCAGCTTGATTCCCCGGGACAGCACCTACGAGCAGTACTTC.

This clonotype was counted many times. The chain couples TRBV6-5 to TRBJ2-7, with a weak D call TRBD2 (6 bases). V lost 2 bases to trimming and J lost 3 bases, with 11 bases between them. This CDR3 is 14 amino acids long. Looked up from germline, CDR1 is MNHEY and CDR2 is SVGAGI. For the CDR3, the DNA is TGTGCCAGCAGTTACGGGCAGGGAGGCTACGAGCAGTACTTC. It codes for CASSYGQGGYEQYF.

This clonotype was recorded at least ten times. The genes are TRBV20-1 and TRBJ2-3; D is ambiguous. The germline V gene has CDR1 DFQATT and CDR2 SNEGSKA (reference sequence). The CDR3 contains 14 residues. Trimming cost V 3 bases and J 1 base, with 11 bases left between them. The CDR3, as DNA: TGCAGTGCTAGCCCGTCTGGGGGCACAGATACGCAGTATTTT. Amino acids: CSASPSGGTDTQYF.

In the case of this clonotype: It is likely a read error, because the conserved phenylalanine at the end of the CDR3 is missing. This chain uses TRBV9 with TRBJ2-2; D unresolved. The V gene lost 0 bases and the J gene lost 8 bases, with 8 bases spanning the gap. Germline CDR1 and CDR2: SGDLS and YYNGEE. This CDR3 has 13 residues. The CDR3 is CASSVVTAGELFL. The DNA for the CDR3 is TGTGCCAGCAGCGTAGTGACTGCTGGGGAGCTGTTTTTA.

Points on this clonotype: Because the CDR3 is missing its conserved closing phenylalanine or tryptophan, this is likely a read error. The chain couples TRBV20-1 to TRBJ1-6; a weak D match, TRBD1 (6 bases). This CDR3 is built from 13 residues. Trimming removed 6 bases from V and 7 bases from J, with 13 bases in between. Germline values: CDR1 DFQATT, CDR2 SNEGSKA (reference sequence). The CDR3 loop is CSALGQGNSPLHI. CDR3 sequence (DNA): TGCAGTGCCCTGGGGCAGGGGAATTCACCCCTCCACATT.

The sample holds a few counts of this clonotype. The CDR3, as DNA: TGCGCCAGCAGTCAAGTCGGTTCGGAGGGGGCTATCGCCGGGGAGCTGTTTTTT. Its translation is CASSQVGSEGAIAGELFF. The genes are TRBV23-1 and TRBJ2-2; a possible D gene is TRBD1 (7 bases). TRBV23-1 is identified as an open reading frame with a role that is uncertain. The CDR3 runs 18 residues. V lost 2 bases and J lost 6, with 22 bases in between.

This clonotype was detected many times. The rearrangement joins TRBV6-5 to TRBJ2-7, with 8 bases aligning to TRBD1. The CDR3 spans 17 residues. V trimming: 1 base; J trimming: 2 bases; junction bases outside the gene matches: 10. CDR1 and CDR2 from the germline V gene are MNHEY and SVGAGI. CDR3 sequence (DNA): TGTGCCAGCAGTTACTTCCCCTTGGGACAGGCCGCCTACGAGCAGTACTTC. Translating gives CASSYFPLGQAAYEQYF.